These 8 T cell receptor beta chains originate from one sample sequenced in a study of blood T cell repertoires in COVID-19. Method: immunoSEQ multiplex PCR; TCRdb's copy keeps in-frame clones and lacks some. The sample records roughly 200,000 clones, 65% to 85% being singletons. The specimen sequenced was peripheral blood. The receptors here all came from a woman between 25 and 40 years old with COVID-19, enrolled during active disease.

This clone was recorded only once. This CDR3 is also generated by other DNA sequences in the sample. The chain employs TRBV19 and TRBJ1-2; 8 bases line up with TRBD1. V lost 5 bases, J lost 6 bases, and 11 bases stayed unmatched. Germline V CDR1 and CDR2: LNHDA, SQIVND (reference sequence). The CDR3 runs 15 residues. In DNA form, the CDR3 reads TGTGCCAGTAGTCCGCGACAGGGGCCTTCCCATGGCTACACCTTC. It codes for CASSPRQGPSHGYTF.

CDR3 sequence: CASSRTSGTDTQYF. The CDR3 DNA reads as TGTGCCAGCAGCCGGACTAGCGGGACAGATACGCAGTATTTT. This chain uses TRBV6-6 with TRBJ2-3; TRBD2 matches at 11 bases. This CDR3 region has 14 residues. CDR1 MNHNY and CDR2 SVGAGI come from the germline V gene (reference sequence). V lost 6 bases, J lost 3 bases, and 2 bases stayed unmatched.

This clone was counted a few times. V usage is TRBV11-3 and J usage is TRBJ2-1; D perhaps matches TRBD2 (5 bases). This CDR3 comprises 15 residues. Germline V gene lookup returns CDR1 SGHNT and CDR2 YENEEA. Trimming removed 5 bases from V and 3 bases from J, with 14 bases in between. CDR3 amino acids: CASSPRGANYNEQFF. The CDR3 DNA follows: TGTGCCAGCAGCCCCCGGGGTGCTAACTACAATGAGCAGTTCTTC.

About this clone: The sample carries other DNA sequences with the same CDR3. The genes are TRBV5-1 and TRBJ2-5; TRBD1 matches at 8 bases. CDR1 SGHRS and CDR2 YFSETQ come from the germline V gene. Trimming at V came to 4 bases and at J to 1 base, leaving 3 bases not matched to a gene. This CDR3 comprises 14 residues. CDR3: CASSPQGAQETQYF. The CDR3 DNA is TGCGCCAGCAGCCCCCAGGGGGCCCAAGAGACCCAGTACTTC.

This chain connects TRBV19 to TRBJ1-6; 7 bases fit TRBD1. Trimming took 5 bases from V and 5 from J; bases not matched to a gene: 6. Germline CDR1 LNHDA, CDR2 SQIVND (reference sequence). This CDR3 region has 15 residues. DNA for the CDR3: TGTGCCAGTAGTCCAAGGACAGGAGATAATTCACCCCTCCACTTT. Its translation is CASSPRTGDNSPLHF. The whole variable domain, remainder taken from reference TRBV19 and TRBJ1-6, is DGGITQSPKYLFRKEGQNVTLSCEQNLNHDAMYWYRQDPGQGLRLIYYSQIVNDFQKGDIAEGYSVSREKKESFPLTVTSAQKNPTAFYLCASSPRTGDNSPLHFGNGTRLTVT.

This clone was recorded only once. V and J are TRBV5-1 and TRBJ2-5; tentatively, D is TRBD2 (5 bases). The CDR3 extends over 13 amino acids. Trimming stripped 4 bases from V and 2 bases from J, with 9 bases between. From germline, CDR1 is SGHRS and CDR2 YFSETQ. The CDR3 DNA is TGCGCCAGCAGCACCGGGGTTCAAGAGACCCAGTACTTC. This gives the protein CASSTGVQETQYF.

The CDR3 is CASSGDRQETQYF. The CDR3 DNA is TGCGCCAGCAGCGGGGACAGACAAGAGACCCAGTACTTC. The gene calls are TRBV5-1 and TRBJ2-5, with TRBD1 matching 7 bases. The V gene's germline CDR1 is SGHRS and CDR2 YFSETQ. This CDR3 contains 13 residues. Trimming removed 4 bases from V and 2 bases from J; junction bases left unmatched: 2.

This chain uses TRBV9 with TRBJ1-1; D gene uncertain. In germline, CDR1 is SGDLS, CDR2 YYNGEE. V was cut by 3 bases and J by 6 bases, with 15 bases left in between. The CDR3 contains 14 residues. The CDR3 DNA follows: TGTGCCAGCAGCGCCCAATTGGCTTTCGCTGAAGCTTTCTTT. Its translation is CASSAQLAFAEAFF. The variable domain in full, with the rest retrieved from reference TRBV9 and TRBJ1-1, is DSGVTQTPKHLITATGQRVTLRCSPRSGDLSVYWYQQSLDQGLQFLIQYYNGEERAKGNILERFSAQQFPDLHSELNLSSLELGDSALYFCASSAQLAFAEAFFGQGTRLTVV.